The clone carrying this TCR beta chain was seen at least ten times. There are 13 residues in the CDR3. Germline V CDR1 and CDR2: LGHDT, YNNKEL (reference sequence). V was trimmed by 4 bases and J by 3 bases, leaving 9 bases between them. This entry is derived from a study of T cells in Graves' hyperthyroidism and ophthalmopathy. Patients counted as stable if ophthalmopathy did not develop within 18 months. Hyperthyroidism patients were newly diagnosed, had disease duration under 2 months, and were aged 18 to 65 years. RNA transcripts gave rise to amplified TCR beta CDR3 regions. A first-round RT-PCR of the TCR CDR3 used the HTBI primer set. In TCRdb, the multiplex PCR reads were re-called with MiXCR into one record per CDR3 protein. The profile shows 300,000 to 400,000 distinct CDR3 sequences, about 13% of them singletons.

J is TRBJ1-2 and V is TRBV3-1, with unresolved D. The sequenced sample was blood. This receptor was identified in a woman under 30 with Graves' hyperthyroidism. CDR3 in DNA: TGTGCCAGCAGCCGTGGGGAGGACTATGGCTACACCTTC. Translating it yields CASSRGEDYGYTF. Looking up the rest from reference TRBV3-1 and TRBJ1-2 gives the full variable domain: DTAVSQTPKYLVTQMGNDKSIKCEQNLGHDTMYWYKQDSKKFLKIMFSYNNKELIINETVPNRFSPKSPDKAHLNLHINSLELGDSAVYFCASSRGEDYGYTFGSGTRLTVV.